The next 20 T cell receptor beta chains were all read from a single sample in a study of control samples from healthy donors and cancer patients. Generated by immunoSEQ multiplex PCR, the TCRdb table keeps only in-frame clones and is missing some. The sample has around 140,000 clones; about 90% are singletons. Material for sequencing was blood. These receptors all stem from a man younger than 30 in good health.

V and J are TRBV7-2 and TRBJ1-2, with D hard to call. The CDR3 is 14 amino acids. From germline, CDR1 is SGHTA and CDR2 FQGNSA. Trimming shortened V by 1 base and J by 2 bases, and 8 bases separated the two germline ends. The CDR3 region is CASSLGVGNYGYTF. CDR3 in DNA: TGTGCCAGCAGCTTAGGGGTGGGGAACTATGGCTACACCTTC.

The J gene is TRBJ1-1, the V gene TRBV7-9; 7 bases line up with TRBD1. With V trimmed by 6 bases and J by 7 bases, 8 bases remained unmatched. Germline V gives CDR1 SEHNR, CDR2 FQNEAQ (reference sequence). CDR3 size: 13 residues. The CDR3 loop reads CASRHDRADEAFF. The CDR3 DNA follows: TGTGCCAGCAGGCACGACAGGGCTGATGAAGCTTTCTTT.

This chain links TRBV11-1 with TRBJ2-3, with D perhaps matching TRBD1 or TRBD2 (5 bases each). Germline V gene sequence: CDR1 SGHAT, CDR2 FQDESV (reference sequence). Trimming left V 1 base short and J 2 bases short, with 10 bases between. The CDR3 extends over 15 amino acids. CDR3 sequence: CASSLGAGTTDTQYF. For the CDR3, the DNA is TGTGCCAGCAGCTTAGGGGCCGGGACCACAGATACGCAGTATTTT.

The V and J genes are TRBV18 and TRBJ2-1, with D possibly TRBD2 on 5 matching bases. Germline-derived CDR1 and CDR2 are KGHSH and LQKENI. This CDR3 contains 14 residues. V lost 2 bases and J lost 8, with 13 bases in between. The chain's CDR3 is CASSPSHGVYEQFF. The CDR3 region has the DNA TGTGCCAGCTCACCAAGCCACGGGGTTTATGAGCAGTTCTTC. The full variable domain, its missing parts supplied by reference TRBV18 and TRBJ2-1, is NAGVMQNPRHLVRRRGQEARLRCSPMKGHSHVYWYRQLPEEGLKFMVYLQKENIIDESGMPKERFSAEFPKEGPSILRIQQVVRGDSAAYFCASSPSHGVYEQFFGPGTRLTVL.

V is TRBV19 and J is TRBJ2-7, with 7 bases aligning to TRBD1. The V segment lost 3 bases and the J segment 3 bases; nucleotides outside the gene matches: 8. Germline V gene sequence: CDR1 LNHDA, CDR2 SQIVND (reference sequence). The CDR3 has 15 residues. CDR3 nucleotide sequence: TGTGCCAGTAGTATGAGAGGGGGCGAGGGCTACGAGCAGTACTTC. It codes for CASSMRGGEGYEQYF.

The CDR3 protein is CASSQVAGAYYGYTF. Here the CDR3 DNA reads TGTGCCAGCAGCCAAGTAGCGGGGGCTTACTATGGCTACACCTTC. This sequence joins TRBV3-1 (or the pseudogene TRBV3-2) and TRBJ1-2; TRBD1 might be the D (6 bases). The ends were cut back, 1 base at V and 3 bases at J, with 12 bases in the middle. The CDR3 spans 15 residues. Germline V lookup: CDR1 LGHDT, CDR2 YNNKEL (reference sequence).

The chain uses TRBV5-1 and TRBJ2-5; D ambiguous. Trimming stripped 4 bases from V and 2 bases from J, with 9 bases between. This CDR3 has 13 residues. Germline V gene sequence: CDR1 SGHRS, CDR2 YFSETQ. CDR3 sequence reads: CASSTLEQETQYF. The CDR3 DNA follows: TGCGCCAGCAGCACGCTGGAACAAGAGACCCAGTACTTC.

The chain uses TRBV6-6 and TRBJ1-5; 9 bases line up with TRBD1. The V gene's germline CDR1 is MNHNY and CDR2 SVGAGI (reference sequence). The junction had 10 bases not matched to a gene; V was cut back by 6 bases and J by 4 bases. The CDR3 loop spans 16 amino acids. DNA of the CDR3: TGTGCCAGCAGGGGCGGACAGGGGAATCCGAATCAGCCCCAGCATTTT. Its translation: CASRGGQGNPNQPQHF.

This chain links TRBV24-1 with TRBJ2-1; 7 nucleotides line up with TRBD1. The ends lost 9 bases at V and 8 bases at J; junction bases unmatched: 6. Germline V gene lookup returns CDR1 KGHDR and CDR2 SFDVKD. This CDR3 region has 12 residues. CDR3 DNA: TGTGCCACCGCGGACAGGTTGGATGAGCAGTTCTTC. It yields the protein CATADRLDEQFF.

V usage is TRBV5-1 and J usage is TRBJ1-2; maybe TRBD1 (5 bases). V dropped 0 bases and J dropped 8 bases, with 11 bases sitting between them. Per the germline V gene, CDR1 is SGHRS and CDR2 is YFSETQ. This CDR3 spans 13 amino acids. CDR3 protein: CASSLGGGQGYTF. CDR3 coding DNA: TGCGCCAGCAGCTTGGGGGGCGGACAAGGCTACACCTTC.

J is TRBJ1-3 and V is TRBV10-3; tentatively, D is TRBD1 (5 bases). The germline V gene has CDR1 ENHRY and CDR2 SYGVKD. Trimming pared 2 bases from V and 1 base from J, leaving 9 bases between. CDR3 length equals 15 residues. The CDR3 protein is CAISEGAASGNTIYF. In nucleotides, the CDR3 is TGTGCCATCAGTGAGGGGGCAGCGTCTGGAAACACCATATATTTT.

This rearrangement joins TRBV12-3 or TRBV12-4 to TRBJ1-6; D gene uncertain. V was cut by 5 bases and J by 7 bases, with 6 bases left in between. This CDR3 comprises 12 residues. In DNA form, the CDR3 reads TGTGCCAGCAGTGAGTTGAATTCACCCCTCCACTTT. This translates into CASSELNSPLHF.

V gene TRBV27 combines with J gene TRBJ2-3, with D possibly TRBD2 on 5 matching bases. V shed 5 bases and J shed 0 bases, with 24 bases lying between them. The germline V gene encodes CDR1 MNHEY and CDR2 SMNVEV (reference sequence). The CDR3 is 19 amino acids. The CDR3 region has the DNA TGTGCCAGCAGTACCTCCTACTTAGCGATGGTCGTTAGCACAGATACGCAGTATTTT. Protein product: CASSTSYLAMVVSTDTQYF.

The chain carries TRBV4-1 and TRBJ1-2; unclear D gene. The CDR3 has 14 amino acids. CDR1 and CDR2 (germline): MGHRA, YSYEKL. The V end lost 1 base, the J end lost 1 base, and 7 bases lay between the germline ends. The DNA of the CDR3 is TGCGCCAGCAGCCAAGTAACAGATAACTATGGCTACACCTTC. Its translation: CASSQVTDNYGYTF.

V is TRBV18 and J is TRBJ1-5; no clear D gene. The CDR3 covers 13 residues. The V and J ends lost 6 bases and 2 bases respectively, with 8 bases between them. The V gene's germline CDR1 is KGHSH and CDR2 LQKENI. The DNA of the CDR3 is TGTGCCAGCTCCCAAGAGGGCAATCAGCCCCAGCATTTT. Translation: CASSQEGNQPQHF. The variable domain in full, completed from reference TRBV18 and TRBJ1-5, reads NAGVMQNPRHLVRRRGQEARLRCSPMKGHSHVYWYRQLPEEGLKFMVYLQKENIIDESGMPKERFSAEFPKEGPSILRIQQVVRGDSAAYFCASSQEGNQPQHFGDGTRLSIL.

The chain couples TRBV30 to TRBJ1-5; tentatively, D is TRBD1 (6 bases). V lost 8 bases and J 0 bases, leaving 26 bases between the germline ends. CDR1 and CDR2 (germline): GTSNPN, SVGIG (reference sequence). The CDR3 has 18 amino acids. CDR3 sequence reads: CAPRALGQGAYSNQPQHF. The CDR3 nucleotides read TGTGCCCCTAGAGCGTTGGGACAAGGAGCATATAGCAATCAGCCCCAGCATTTT.

J is TRBJ1-1 and V is TRBV5-1, with a possible D match to TRBD1 (5 bases). Trimming pared 7 bases from V and 1 base from J, leaving 14 bases between. The CDR3 is made up of 14 amino acids. Germline lookup yields CDR1 SGHRS and CDR2 YFSETQ. CDR3: CASSEGTQNTEAFF. The DNA for the CDR3 is TGCGCCAGCTCTGAAGGGACGCAGAACACTGAAGCTTTCTTT.

The rearrangement joins TRBV4-1 to TRBJ1-6, with a weak D call TRBD1 (6 bases). Trimming pared 3 bases from V and 0 bases from J, leaving 15 bases between. This CDR3 has 18 amino acids. Looked up from germline, CDR1 is MGHRA and CDR2 is YSYEKL. CDR3 nucleotides: TGCGCCAGCAGCCACCAACGACAGGAAAGCTCCTATAATTCACCCCTCCACTTT. Its protein product is CASSHQRQESSYNSPLHF.

The genes are TRBV28 and TRBJ2-5; 10 bases are a match to TRBD1. Per the germline V gene, CDR1 is MDHEN and CDR2 is SYDVKM. This CDR3 comprises 16 residues. The V gene end was trimmed by 6 bases and the J gene end by 5 bases; junction bases not matched to a gene: 12. The CDR3 DNA follows: TGTGCCAGCAGCCATCGGGGGACAGGGGATAGGGAGACCCAGTACTTC. Translation: CASSHRGTGDRETQYF.

This clone occurred once. The V gene is TRBV11-2, the J gene TRBJ2-2; 8 nucleotides match TRBD1. Germline trimming cut 3 bases from V and 4 bases from J; bases unmatched to any gene: 1. Germline V lookup: CDR1 SGHAT, CDR2 FQNNGV. The CDR3 loop spans 14 amino acids. The CDR3 DNA is TGTGCCAGCAGCTTGGACAGGGCCACCGGGGAGCTGTTTTTT. Translated, it gives CASSLDRATGELFF.